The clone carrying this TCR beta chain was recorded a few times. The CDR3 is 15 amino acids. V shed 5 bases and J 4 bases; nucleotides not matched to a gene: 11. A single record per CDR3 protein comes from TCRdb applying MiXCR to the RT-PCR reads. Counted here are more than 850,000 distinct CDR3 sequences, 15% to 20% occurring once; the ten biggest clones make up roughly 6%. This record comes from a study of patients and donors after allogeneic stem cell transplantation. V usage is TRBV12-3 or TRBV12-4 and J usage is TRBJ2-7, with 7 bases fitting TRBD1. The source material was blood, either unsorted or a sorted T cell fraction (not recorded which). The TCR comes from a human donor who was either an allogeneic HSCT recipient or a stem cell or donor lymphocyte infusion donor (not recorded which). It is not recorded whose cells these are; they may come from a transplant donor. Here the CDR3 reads CASSRDGQGVYEQYF. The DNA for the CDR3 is TGTGCCAGCAGTCGCGATGGGCAGGGGGTTTACGAGCAGTACTTC.